Below, 17 T cell receptor beta chains from the same sample are listed, as sequenced in a study of esophageal squamous cell carcinoma under preoperative chemotherapy. TCRdb ran MiXCR on the PCR reads and lists one entry per CDR3 protein. The sample lists roughly 15,000 distinct CDR3 sequences; approximately 61% were seen once. Time point: before preoperative PTX-NDP chemotherapy. The sample here was taken from a patient given preoperative chemotherapy. These receptors came from a human donor with esophageal squamous cell carcinoma. The donor label of this sample is uncertain.

The chain employs TRBV11-3 and TRBJ2-1, with D tentatively TRBD1 or TRBD2 (5 bases each). The V end lost 4 bases, the J end lost 9 bases, and 13 bases lay between the germline ends. The CDR3 loop spans 13 amino acids. The V gene's germline CDR1 is SGHNT and CDR2 YENEEA. This CDR3 is CASSSGLGGEQFF. Written as DNA, the CDR3 is TGTGCCAGCAGCTCGGGGCTCGGTGGTGAGCAGTTCTTC.

The chain joins TRBV10-3 to TRBJ2-1; 7 bases match TRBD2. Losses at the gene ends were 10 bases for V and 12 bases for J; bases not matched to a gene: 27. The CDR3 is made up of 17 amino acids. Germline CDR1 and CDR2: ENHRY and SYGVKD. CDR3 nucleotide sequence: TGTGCCACCCCGTGGGCTAGCGGAGCCCCCGCAACCAATAGGCAGTTCTTC. Its protein is CATPWASGAPATNRQFF.

The chain joins TRBV7-8 to TRBJ2-1; TRBD1 matches 7 bases. The closer fit of TRBJ2-5 to the DNA end suggests the J call may be wrong. This CDR3 is 14 amino acids long. CDR1 and CDR2 (germline): SGHVS, FQNEAQ. CDR3 nucleotides: TGTGCCAGCAGCCCTCGGACAGGATGGGAGACCCAGTACTTC. It yields the protein CASSPRTGWETQYF.

Judged by abundance, this clonotype is medium-sized. V usage is TRBV12-3 or TRBV12-4 and J usage is TRBJ2-1; 14 bases match TRBD2. Near its end, the DNA agrees better with TRBJ2-5, so the J call may be wrong. The length of the CDR3 is 17 residues. The CDR3 bases are TGTGCCAGCAGTACCCGACTAGCGGGAGGGCCTTGGAAGACCCAGTACTTC. It is translated as CASSTRLAGGPWKTQYF.

This clonotype was counted at least ten times. This chain connects TRBV6-1 to TRBJ1-2; no reliable D call. The V end lost 3 bases, the J end lost 5 bases, and 10 bases lay between the germline ends. The CDR3 totals 13 residues. Germline V lookup: CDR1 MNHNS, CDR2 SASEGT. The CDR3 sequence is CASSETGRYGYTF. CDR3 in DNA: TGTGCCAGCAGTGAGACCGGGCGGTATGGCTACACCTTC.

This clonotype was seen a few times. The rearrangement joins TRBV14 to TRBJ2-5; TRBD2 aligns across 8 bases. The CDR3 extends over 14 amino acids. Losses at the gene ends were 0 bases for V and 8 bases for J; bases not matched to a gene: 5. Per the germline V gene, CDR1 is SGHDN and CDR2 is FVKESK. DNA of the CDR3: TGTGCCAGCAGCCAAGATGAGGCGGGGGGCACCCAGTACTTC. Translated, it gives CASSQDEAGGTQYF.

The CDR3 reads CASSFNPTYEQYF. CDR3 DNA: TGTGCCAGCAGCTTCAACCCAACCTACGAGCAGTACTTC. V and J are TRBV7-6 and TRBJ2-7; the D is unclear. The V gene's germline CDR1 is SGHVS and CDR2 FNYEAQ. The V and J ends lost 3 bases and 2 bases respectively, with 8 bases between them. The CDR3 sequence is 13 residues long.

The table lists this clonotype with a few counts. The V and J genes are TRBV6-1 and TRBJ2-4; a weak D match, TRBD2 (5 bases). The J call may be incorrect, as the DNA end agrees better with TRBJ2-5. Germline V gene data show CDR1 as MNHNS and CDR2 as SASEGT. This CDR3 region has 14 residues. The CDR3 reads CASSELGRGETQYF. The CDR3 DNA follows: TGTGCCAGCAGTGAATTGGGTAGAGGGGAGACCCAGTACTTC.

Note on this clonotype: The junction shows a germline mismatch at one end, possibly a read error. The chain uses TRBV6-1 and TRBJ2-3, with D possibly being TRBD2 (5 bases). This CDR3 spans 15 amino acids. The germline V gene has CDR1 MNHNS and CDR2 SASEGT. The CDR3 coding sequence is TGTGCCAGCAGCAGAGTGGCGGGCGACACAGAGACGCAGTATTTT. Its protein is CASSRVAGDTETQYF.

The sample holds one count of this clonotype. The genes are TRBV6-1 and TRBJ2-2, with TRBD1 matching over 9 bases. V lost 5 bases and J lost 11; bases outside the gene matches: 9. Germline V gene sequence: CDR1 MNHNS, CDR2 SASEGT. CDR3 size: 14 residues. CDR3 in DNA: TGTGCCAGCAGTACCGGGACAGGGATTGATGAGCTGTTTTTT. This sequence encodes CASSTGTGIDELFF.

In its sample, this clonotype was seen once. The junction departs from germline at one end; a sequencing error may be responsible. The chain recombines TRBV12-3 or TRBV12-4 with TRBJ2-4, with a tentative D call TRBD2 (6 bases). This CDR3 is built from 16 residues. Written as DNA, the CDR3 is TGTGCCAGCAGTCTCTCGGGGCGGGGAGCCAAAAACACGCAGTATTTC. This gives the protein CASSLSGRGAKNTQYF.

This clonotype was seen just once. The V call is TRBV6-1, the J call TRBJ2-1; TRBD2 matches 8 bases. The CDR3 covers 15 residues. V gave up 5 bases and J gave up 4 bases; unmatched junction bases: 7. The germline CDR1 and CDR2 sequences are MNHNS and SASEGT. The CDR3 region is CASSLTGTRYNEQFF. In nucleotides, the CDR3 is TGTGCCAGCAGTCTAACCGGGACTAGGTACAATGAGCAGTTCTTC.

As concerns this clonotype: Relative to the germline gene, one junction end is altered; a read error may explain this. This chain connects TRBV6-1 to TRBJ2-6, with TRBD2 matching over 7 bases. The CDR3 is 15 amino acids. Germline CDR1 is MNHNS and CDR2 is SASEGT. CDR3 bases: TGTGCCAGCAGTGGTTTAGCGGGCCGGGCCTACGTCCAGAACTTC. Its translation is CASSGLAGRAYVQNF.

With respect to this clonotype: Because it lacks the conserved phenylalanine or tryptophan at the end, this CDR3 is likely a read error. The V call is TRBV6-1, the J call TRBJ2-5; 11 positions agree with TRBD2. The last part of the DNA fits TRBJ2-7 better; the J call may be wrong. CDR1 and CDR2 from the germline V gene are MNHNS and SASEGT. The CDR3 is 17 residues long. Here the CDR3 reads CASQPGLAAPSSYEQYL. The CDR3 DNA reads TGTGCCAGCCAACCGGGACTAGCGGCCCCCAGCTCCTACGAGCAGTACTTA.

This clonotype appeared a single time. V and J are TRBV7-2 and TRBJ2-3; the match to TRBD2 covers 7 bases. The DNA matches TRBJ2-7 better at its end, which makes the J call doubtful. The CDR3 is made up of 14 amino acids. Germline assignment: CDR1 SGHTA and CDR2 FQGNSA. The CDR3 sequence is CAGSGATSQDTQYF. The CDR3, as DNA: TGTGCGGGCAGCGGGGCCACTAGCCAAGATACGCAGTACTTC.

Regarding this clonotype: The junction departs from germline at one end; a sequencing error may be responsible. This sequence joins TRBV12-3 or TRBV12-4 and TRBJ2-4; D may correspond to TRBD1 or TRBD2 (6 bases each). The CDR3 runs to 13 residues. CDR3: CAGSGTGDNILYF. CDR3 nucleotide sequence: TGTGCCGGGTCGGGGACTGGGGACAACATTCTGTACTTC.

Comments on this clonotype: The junction differs from germline at one of its ends, possibly a read error. This rearrangement joins TRBV6-5 to TRBJ2-3; tentatively, D is TRBD1 (6 bases). The CDR3 totals 15 residues. Germline V gene lookup returns CDR1 MNHEY and CDR2 SVGAGI. The CDR3 DNA reads TGTGGCGCAGGTAGAGGGGGACGAGACCAGGATACCCAGTATTTC. It yields the protein CGAGRGGRDQDTQYF.